The present TCR beta chain was sequenced within a study of blood T cell repertoires in COVID-19. Study at large: Spain, Italy and the United States supplied samples that represented acute and convalescent COVID-19.

Original analysis: Scientists estimated how many nucleated cells there were by amplifying reference gene primers. Only in-frame clones appear in the TCRdb table, and some are missing; sequencing was by immunoSEQ multiplex PCR. That table gives V, J and clone size, and the DNA gave D and trimming. Among nearly 350,000 clones listed, around 86% were seen once. Germline V gives CDR1 SEHNR, CDR2 FQNEAQ (reference sequence). CDR3 size: 13 residues. V lost 3 bases, J lost 9 bases, and 5 bases stayed unmatched. This chain links TRBV7-9 with TRBJ2-1; 7 bases map to TRBD1. The TCR originated in a woman in her fifties or sixties with COVID-19, enrolled during active disease. The sequenced sample was peripheral blood. DNA for the CDR3: TGTGCCAGCAGCTTTGACAGGGCTATTGAGCAGTTCTTC. This sequence encodes CASSFDRAIEQFF.